Described below is a single T cell receptor beta chain sequence and its context. What this receptor recognizes is not known. Base qualities are not provided; no much larger clone lies one nucleotide away. CDR1 and CDR2, looked up from the germline V gene, are SNHLY and FYNNEI. From the cysteine up to the phenylalanine, the CDR3 has a length of 15 residues. Solely the CDR3 DNA is kept, with 45 bases framed from the first base. Between the V and J ends, shortened by 2 bases and 3 bases respectively, the junction contains 13 bases. What this sample's time point label stands for: cells obtained before transplantation from donor or recipient. CD3+CD4+ and CD3+CD8+ populations were FACS-sorted from unstimulated pre-transplant donor and recipient cells taken from spleen or lymph nodes. These data originate in a study of graft-versus-host responses after intestinal transplantation (dated by TCRdb to about 2021). Describing the broader study: The transplants that recipients received were multivisceral, liver-intestinal, or isolated intestinal. Every recipient was given anti-thymocyte globulin induction, followed by approximately 3 years of maintenance tacrolimus and steroids. Graft-versus-host and host-versus-graft alloreactive T cell clones were tracked in the graft, circulation and bone marrow after intestinal transplantation using bulk TCR-beta CDR3 sequencing. To identify alloreactive clones, pre-transplant mixed lymphocyte reaction products were sequenced and compared with unstimulated pre-transplant donor and recipient T cells. The cohort enrolled about two dozen intestinal transplant recipients, one of whom was a retransplant, and a few patients without pretransplant specimens were excluded. A peak of at least 4% donor T cells among recipient peripheral blood mononuclear cells was the definition used for donor T cell macrochimerism. Rather than being sequenced by the commercial service, samples from a few later patients were sequenced in-house on an Illumina MiSeq and processed with MiXCR. Overall results and qualifications from the work: In patients with donor T cell macrochimerism, the allografts had high GvH to HvG T cell clonal ratios. The relatively low number and heterogeneity of intestinal transplant patients limited the conclusions. Peak levels of circulating GvH clones were associated with declines in HvG clones early after transplant. GvH clones were detected in recipient bone marrow, and some of these GvH clones were observed earlier in ileal mucosa or blood, consistent with an intestinal mucosal origin.

Receptor amplification or capture employed the immunoSEQ multiplex PCR assay. In most patients, genomic DNA was isolated using the Qiagen DNeasy Blood and Tissue Kit and sent frozen to Adaptive Biotechnologies for TCR sequencing. High-throughput TCR-beta CDR3 sequencing of genomic DNA from most patients was performed by Adaptive Biotechnologies. The authors processed their data as follows. TCR sequencing data were retrieved from Adaptive's ImmunoSEQ software for 15 to 20 patients, whereas a few other patients were processed with MiXCR and VDJtools. To correct CD4 versus CD8 sorting errors, any sequence found in both subsets at a frequency ratio below 5:1 was removed. CDR3 nucleotide sequences shared between donor and recipient were removed because their origin could not be assigned. Alloreactive clones required at least 2-fold expansion over unstimulated cells and minimum CFSE-low frequency of 0.002% (template counts) or 0.001% (read counts). Clones detected in sequenced pre-transplant spleen, lymph node, or MLR CFSE-low populations of the donor or recipient were defined as mappable. Cumulative frequency of alloreactive clones was calculated as a percentage of all sequences weighted by copy number. TCRdb obtained this table from immuneACCESS and retained in-frame rearrangements with V and J assigned. These tables miss some clones; where compared with another copy, unresolved V genes account for less than half of the shortfall, and the remainder is unexplained. Clone size and the V and J calls come from that table; the DNA yielded D and trimming. This sample holds tens of thousands of clones; about 79% were observed only once. Roughly 18% of the sample belongs to the ten largest clones.

This clonotype was obtained from a human donor who received an intestinal transplant. Specimen: unstimulated CD8+ T cells sorted from spleen or lymph node cells, collected before intestinal transplant. The rearranged chain carries TRBV2 and TRBJ1-2; the D gene is possibly TRBD1, with 5 bases matching. The sequence in DNA is TGTGCCAGCAGTGAAACTTGGGGCGCCGACTATGGCTACACCTTC. It specifies CASSETWGADYGYTF.